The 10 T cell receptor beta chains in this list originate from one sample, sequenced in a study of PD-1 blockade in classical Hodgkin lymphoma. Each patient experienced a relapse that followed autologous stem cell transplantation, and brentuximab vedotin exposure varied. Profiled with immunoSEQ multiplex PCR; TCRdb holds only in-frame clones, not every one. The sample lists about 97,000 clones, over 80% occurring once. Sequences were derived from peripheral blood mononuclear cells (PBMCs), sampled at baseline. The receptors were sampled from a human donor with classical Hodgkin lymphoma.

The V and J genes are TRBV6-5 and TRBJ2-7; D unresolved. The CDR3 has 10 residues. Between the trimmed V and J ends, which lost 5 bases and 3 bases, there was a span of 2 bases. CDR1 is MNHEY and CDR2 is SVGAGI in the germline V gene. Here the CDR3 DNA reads TGTGCCAGCAGTCTCTACGAGCAGTACTTC. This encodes CASSLYEQYF.

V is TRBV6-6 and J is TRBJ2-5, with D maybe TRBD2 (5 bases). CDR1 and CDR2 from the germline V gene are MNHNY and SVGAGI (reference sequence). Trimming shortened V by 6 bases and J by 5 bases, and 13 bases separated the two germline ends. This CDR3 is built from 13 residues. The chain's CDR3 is CASSGVAWETQYF. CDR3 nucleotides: TGTGCCAGCAGCGGGGTGGCTTGGGAGACCCAGTACTTC.

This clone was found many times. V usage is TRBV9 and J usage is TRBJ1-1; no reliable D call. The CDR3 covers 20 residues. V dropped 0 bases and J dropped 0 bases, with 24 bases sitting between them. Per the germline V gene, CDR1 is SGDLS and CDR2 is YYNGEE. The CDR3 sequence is CASSVGGSWVPISMNTEAFF. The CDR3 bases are TGTGCCAGCAGCGTAGGGGGTAGTTGGGTCCCCATTTCCATGAACACTGAAGCTTTCTTT.

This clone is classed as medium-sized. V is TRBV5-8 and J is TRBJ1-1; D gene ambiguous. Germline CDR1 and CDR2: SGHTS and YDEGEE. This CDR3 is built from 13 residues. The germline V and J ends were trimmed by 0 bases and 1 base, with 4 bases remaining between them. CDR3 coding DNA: TGTGCCAGCAGCTTGGACCCGAACACTGAAGCTTTCTTT. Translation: CASSLDPNTEAFF.

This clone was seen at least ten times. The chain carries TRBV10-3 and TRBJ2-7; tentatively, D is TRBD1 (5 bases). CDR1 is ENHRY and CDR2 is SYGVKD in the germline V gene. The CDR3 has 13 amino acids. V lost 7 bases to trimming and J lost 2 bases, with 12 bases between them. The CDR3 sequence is CAIINRSTYEQYF. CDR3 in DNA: TGTGCCATCATTAACAGGAGCACCTACGAGCAGTACTTC.

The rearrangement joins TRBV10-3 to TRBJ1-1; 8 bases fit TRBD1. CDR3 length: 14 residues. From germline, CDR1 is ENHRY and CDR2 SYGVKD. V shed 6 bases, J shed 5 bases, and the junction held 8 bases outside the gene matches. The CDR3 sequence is CAIRPVTGGTEAFF. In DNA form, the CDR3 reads TGTGCCATCAGGCCCGTCACAGGGGGTACTGAAGCTTTCTTT.

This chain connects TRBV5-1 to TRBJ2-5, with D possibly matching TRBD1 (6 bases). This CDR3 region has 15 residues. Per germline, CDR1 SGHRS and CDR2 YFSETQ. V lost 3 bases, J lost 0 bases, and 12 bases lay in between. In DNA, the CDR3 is TGCGCCAGCAGCTCAATAGACAGGTACCAAGAGACCCAGTACTTC. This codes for CASSSIDRYQETQYF.

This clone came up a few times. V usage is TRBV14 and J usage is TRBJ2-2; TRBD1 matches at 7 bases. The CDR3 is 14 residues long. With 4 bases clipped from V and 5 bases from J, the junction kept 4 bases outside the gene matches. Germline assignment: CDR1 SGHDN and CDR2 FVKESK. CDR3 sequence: CASSLQGWTGELFF. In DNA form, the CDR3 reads TGTGCCAGCAGCCTACAGGGGTGGACCGGGGAGCTGTTTTTT.

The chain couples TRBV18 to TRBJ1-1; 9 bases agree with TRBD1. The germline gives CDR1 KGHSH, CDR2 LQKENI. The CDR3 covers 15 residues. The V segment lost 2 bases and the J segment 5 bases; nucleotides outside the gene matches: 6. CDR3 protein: CASSPKGQGMTEAFF. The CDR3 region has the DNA TGTGCCAGCTCACCAAAGGGACAGGGAATGACTGAAGCTTTCTTT.

Written as DNA, the CDR3 is TGTGCCAGCAGCCCCCTCGAGACCCAGTACTTC. Its translation is CASSPLETQYF. The chain recombines TRBV7-2 with TRBJ2-5; no definite D call. This CDR3 comprises 11 residues. Germline V gene data show CDR1 as SGHTA and CDR2 as FQGNSA. V was cut by 5 bases and J by 5 bases, with 6 bases left in between.